The 25 T cell receptor beta chains below all came from one sample that was sequenced in a study of T cells in Graves' hyperthyroidism and ophthalmopathy. Template material for amplifying TCR beta CDR3 regions consisted of RNA transcripts. The primer set for the first-round RT-PCR of the TCR CDR3 was HTBI. TCRdb fed the multiplex PCR reads into MiXCR, producing one record per CDR3 protein. The table records 300,000 to 450,000 distinct CDR3 sequences, approximately 13% of them present only once. The sequencing input was blood. These receptors came from a woman aged 60 to 75 with Graves' hyperthyroidism.

This clonotype was seen ten or more times. The chain is built from TRBV5-8 and TRBJ1-2, with D maybe TRBD1 (5 bases). The V gene lost 1 base and the J gene lost 1 base, with 8 bases spanning the gap. The CDR3 runs to 14 residues. Germline V lookup: CDR1 SGHTS, CDR2 YDEGEE. CDR3 loop: CASSLTQGNYGYTF. The CDR3 nucleotides read TGTGCCAGCAGCTTGACTCAGGGTAACTATGGCTACACCTTC.

The V gene is TRBV4-1, the J gene TRBJ1-1; D not resolved. V lost 0 bases and J 3 bases, leaving 11 bases between the germline ends. The CDR3 has 15 residues. Germline V lookup: CDR1 MGHRA, CDR2 YSYEKL. Written as DNA, the CDR3 is TGCGCCAGCAGCCAAGAGGGCGCGGGGTACACTGAAGCTTTCTTT. It yields the protein CASSQEGAGYTEAFF.

Worth noting for this clonotype: The junction departs from the called germline gene at one end, perhaps through a read error. The chain joins TRBV18 to TRBJ2-5; D is possibly TRBD2 (5 bases). CDR3 size: 12 residues. Germline CDR1 is KGHSH and CDR2 is LQKENI. CDR3: CASSPPEEIQYF. DNA of the CDR3: TGTGCCAGCTCACCACCGGAGGAGATCCAGTACTTC.

The table lists this clonotype with many counts. V usage is TRBV18 and J usage is TRBJ2-7; no clear D. V dropped 3 bases and J dropped 6 bases, with 12 bases sitting between them. Germline CDR1 KGHSH, CDR2 LQKENI. The CDR3 runs 13 residues. CDR3 nucleotides: TGTGCCAGCTCACCGGGATCTTCACTCGAGCAGTACTTC. It yields the protein CASSPGSSLEQYF.

V is TRBV25-1 and J is TRBJ1-2; TRBD1 matches 7 bases. There are 16 residues in the CDR3. The V segment lost 2 bases and the J segment 4 bases; nucleotides outside the gene matches: 10. Germline V CDR1 and CDR2: MGHDK, SYGVNS. CDR3 sequence: CASSESLMDRFYGYTF. Written as DNA, the CDR3 is TGTGCCAGCAGTGAAAGTCTTATGGACAGGTTCTATGGCTACACCTTC.

At least ten counts were recorded for this clonotype. V gene TRBV20-1 combines with J gene TRBJ2-1, with 8 nucleotides matching TRBD2. V lost 5 bases to trimming and J lost 12 bases; unmatched junction nucleotides: 18. The CDR3 runs 15 residues. The V gene's germline CDR1 is DFQATT and CDR2 SNEGSKA (reference sequence). The DNA of the CDR3 is TGCAGTGCTCAGCACGTTGGGGCGGGAGGCCTGACGCAGTTCTTC. As protein: CSAQHVGAGGLTQFF.

The gene calls are TRBV6-1 and TRBJ1-1; D is possibly TRBD1 (5 bases). The CDR3 length is 14 residues. Looked up from germline, CDR1 is MNHNS and CDR2 is SASEGT. The ends were cut back, 4 bases at V and 3 bases at J, with 12 bases in the middle. Here the CDR3 DNA reads TGTGCCAGCAGTGTAGACGGGGGGGACACTGAAGCTTTCTTT. Translating it yields CASSVDGGDTEAFF.

The chain joins TRBV18 to TRBJ2-2; D not resolved. The CDR3 consists of 16 residues. The germline V gene encodes CDR1 KGHSH and CDR2 LQKENI. V lost 6 bases and J 0 bases, leaving 14 bases between the germline ends. CDR3 in DNA: TGTGCCAGCTCCGCCGCCACAGTGACGAACACCGGGGAGCTGTTTTTT. Translated, it gives CASSAATVTNTGELFF.

The J gene is TRBJ1-1, the V gene TRBV12-3 or TRBV12-4; a weak D match, TRBD1 (6 bases). V lost 6 bases, J lost 0 bases, and 11 bases lay in between. This CDR3 comprises 14 residues. CDR3 residues: CASRQDRLNTEAFF. CDR3 in DNA: TGTGCCAGCAGGCAGGACAGACTGAACACTGAAGCTTTCTTT.

This clonotype was seen repeatedly, ten times or more. The chain combines TRBV6-2 or TRBV6-3 with TRBJ2-5; 7 bases line up with TRBD1. Germline V CDR1 and CDR2: MNHEY, SVGEGT. The CDR3 extends over 15 amino acids. Losses at the gene ends were 0 bases for V and 3 bases for J; bases not matched to a gene: 4. CDR3 amino acids: CASSYSLGGEETQYF. CDR3 in DNA: TGTGCCAGCAGTTACTCGTTAGGGGGCGAAGAGACCCAGTACTTC.

A remark on this clonotype: The junction shows a germline mismatch at one end, possibly a read error. The chain is built from TRBV27 and TRBJ2-1; 10 bases map to TRBD2. This CDR3 spans 15 amino acids. The germline gives CDR1 MNHEY, CDR2 SMNVEV (reference sequence). CDR3 region: CSSSLASGSSDEQFF. The CDR3 bases are TGTTCCAGCAGTCTAGCTAGCGGGAGTAGCGATGAGCAGTTCTTC.

This clonotype was seen repeatedly, ten times or more. V and J are TRBV3-1 and TRBJ1-1, with D perhaps matching TRBD1 (6 bases). Between the trimmed V and J ends, which lost 4 bases and 11 bases, there was a span of 14 bases. This CDR3 has 12 amino acids. The V gene's germline CDR1 is LGHDT and CDR2 YNNKEL (reference sequence). The CDR3 region has the DNA TGTGCCAGCAGCCGCGACAGGCGTCGGGCTTTCTTT. It yields the protein CASSRDRRRAFF. Supplemented by reference TRBV3-1 and TRBJ1-1, the full variable domain reads DTAVSQTPKYLVTQMGNDKSIKCEQNLGHDTMYWYKQDSKKFLKIMFSYNNKELIINETVPNRFSPKSPDKAHLNLHINSLELGDSAVYFCASSRDRRRAFFGQGTRLTVV.

This clonotype has a count of ten or more. CDR3 in amino acids: CASSPLKLEEQYF. The CDR3 DNA sequence: TGTGCCAGCAGCCCCTTGAAGCTGGAAGAGCAGTACTTC. The genes are TRBV5-5 and TRBJ2-7; D is undetermined. The V end lost 4 bases, the J end lost 7 bases, and 15 bases lay between the germline ends. Germline V gene data show CDR1 as SGHKS and CDR2 as YYEKEE (reference sequence). The CDR3 totals 13 residues.

The table lists this clonotype with many counts. The chain recombines TRBV7-9 with TRBJ2-2, with D perhaps matching TRBD1 or TRBD2 (7 bases each). Trimming removed 5 bases from V and 4 bases from J, with 17 bases in between. Germline V gives CDR1 SEHNR, CDR2 FQNEAQ (reference sequence). The CDR3 loop spans 16 amino acids. CDR3 sequence reads: CASSATTGRGTGELFF. As DNA, the CDR3 is TGTGCCAGCAGCGCCACGACAGGGAGGGGCACCGGGGAGCTGTTTTTT. Looking up the rest from reference TRBV7-9 and TRBJ2-2 gives the full variable domain: DTGVSQNPRHKITKRGQNVTFRCDPISEHNRLYWYRQTLGQGPEFLTYFQNEAQLEKSRLLSDRFSAERPKGSFSTLEIQRTEQGDSAMYLCASSATTGRGTGELFFGEGSRLTVL.

The V call is TRBV12-5, the J call TRBJ1-4; the D is unclear. Per germline, CDR1 LGHNT and CDR2 FRNRAP. CDR3 length equals 15 residues. Trimming stripped 0 bases from V and 1 base from J, with 6 bases between. The CDR3 coding sequence is TGTGCTAGTGGTTTGGTACAAGGAACTAATGAAAAACTGTTTTTT. This gives the protein CASGLVQGTNEKLFF.

This clonotype was counted many times. The chain employs TRBV11-2 and TRBJ2-5; possibly TRBD2 for D (6 bases). The germline V and J ends were trimmed by 5 bases and 5 bases, with 21 bases remaining between them. Germline assignment: CDR1 SGHAT and CDR2 FQNNGV. There are 16 residues in the CDR3. The CDR3 DNA sequence: TGTGCCAGCAGCCCCCGGGACTGGGGACTCCGGGAGACCCAGTACTTC. Protein sequence: CASSPRDWGLRETQYF.

On this clonotype itself: Since a much larger clone is just one base distant, this may be a read error. This chain connects TRBV20-1 to TRBJ1-1; D might be TRBD1 (5 bases). The CDR3 length is 13 residues. Germline-derived CDR1 and CDR2 are DFQATT and SNEGSKA (reference sequence). V gave up 5 bases and J gave up 4 bases, with 14 bases separating them. The CDR3 is CSAPGAGGTEAFF. DNA for the CDR3: TGCAGTGCTCCCGGGGCAGGAGGCACTGAAGCTTTCTTT.

This clonotype was counted at least ten times. This sequence joins TRBV7-2 and TRBJ1-3, with D maybe TRBD1 (6 bases). CDR1 and CDR2 from the germline V gene are SGHTA and FQGNSA. The germline V and J ends were trimmed by 6 bases and 4 bases, with 10 bases remaining between them. The length of the CDR3 is 13 residues. In nucleotides, the CDR3 is TGTGCCAGCAGTCCAGGGGTCGGAAACACCATATATTTT. Protein: CASSPGVGNTIYF.

In its sample, this clonotype was seen many times. The J gene is TRBJ2-7, the V gene TRBV3-1; no definite D call. Deletions cut 0 bases from V and 3 bases from J, with 12 bases between. Germline V gene data show CDR1 as LGHDT and CDR2 as YNNKEL (reference sequence). CDR3 length equals 15 residues. As DNA, the CDR3 is TGTGCCAGCAGCCAAGATTCTGTCGCCCTCTACGAGCAGTACTTC. The encoded protein is CASSQDSVALYEQYF.

This clonotype was recorded at least ten times. The gene calls are TRBV7-6 and TRBJ2-6; TRBD1 aligns across 9 bases. Germline V gene sequence: CDR1 SGHVS, CDR2 FNYEAQ. After removal of 5 bases from V and 4 bases from J, the junction contained 9 bases not matched to a gene. The CDR3 spans 17 residues. The CDR3 coding sequence is TGTGCCAGCAGCCCCGGGACAGGGAATCCCGGGGCCAACGTCCTGACTTTC. Translation: CASSPGTGNPGANVLTF.

This clonotype was detected only a few times. This chain joins TRBV20-1 and TRBJ1-1, with a possible D match to TRBD1 (5 bases). The CDR3 has 14 residues. Trimming stripped 3 bases from V and 2 bases from J, with 13 bases between. Per germline, CDR1 DFQATT and CDR2 SNEGSKA (reference sequence). The CDR3 DNA reads as TGCAGTGCTAGGCGACGAACAGGAAACACTGAAGCTTTCTTT. Amino acids: CSARRRTGNTEAFF.

This clonotype was observed a handful of times. The chain uses TRBV27 and TRBJ2-7; 7 positions match TRBD1. The germline gives CDR1 MNHEY, CDR2 SMNVEV (reference sequence). CDR3 length: 14 residues. V shed 2 bases and J 3 bases; nucleotides not matched to a gene: 4. The CDR3 protein is CASSLKDRSYEQYF. CDR3 in DNA: TGTGCCAGCAGTTTAAAGGACAGGAGCTACGAGCAGTACTTC.

Notes on this clonotype: Being one base from a much bigger clone, this may be a read error. The genes are TRBV5-1 and TRBJ2-1, with unresolved D. In germline, CDR1 is SGHRS, CDR2 YFSETQ. The V and J ends lost 7 bases and 4 bases respectively, with 6 bases between them. The CDR3 is made up of 11 amino acids. CDR3 DNA sequence: TGCGCCAGCGCAGGTTACAATGAGCAGTTCTTC. This sequence encodes CASAGYNEQFF.

This clonotype was seen ten or more times. This chain connects TRBV30 to TRBJ1-1, with unresolved D. From germline, CDR1 is GTSNPN and CDR2 SVGIG (reference sequence). V shed 8 bases and J shed 4 bases, with 14 bases lying between them. The CDR3 spans 12 residues. In nucleotides, the CDR3 is TGTGCCAGTTACCGGGAGGGCACTGAAGCTTTCTTT. Translation: CASYREGTEAFF.

This clonotype was seen many times. The junction does not match germline at one end; this may be a read error. This rearrangement joins TRBV15 to TRBJ2-3; D is uncertain. Germline V gives CDR1 LNHNV, CDR2 YYDKDF (reference sequence). The CDR3 extends over 15 amino acids. CDR3 sequence (DNA): TGTGCCACCAGCGGAGACGGTCGTCTGGCAGATACGCAGTATTTT. This gives the protein CATSGDGRLADTQYF.